At least ten counts were recorded for the clone carrying this T cell receptor beta chain. Its antigen is still unknown. CDR3 length: 15 amino acids. V shed 4 bases, J shed 9 bases, and the junction held 7 bases outside the gene matches. The data belong to a study of CD8+CD57+ T cells in acquired aplastic anemia. Study-wide points: Patients had twenty-nine CD8+ CDR3 sequences in common with controls (the shared set).

The use of genomic DNA as template underpinned the TCR beta VDJ and CDR3 profiling. From the reads, TCRdb called clonotypes with MiXCR, one entry per CDR3 protein. The table has 50,000 to 65,000 distinct CDR3 sequences, over 45% seen once; the top ten hold about 2.5%. The material sequenced was sorted CD4+, CD8+, or CD8+CD57+ T cells (not recorded which) from PBMCs. The J gene is TRBJ2-1, the V gene TRBV12-3 or TRBV12-4; 12 positions agree with TRBD1. This receptor was identified in a human donor in good health, serving as a control. The CDR3 sequence: CASSSQGQGAVEQFF. In DNA form, the CDR3 reads TGTGCCAGCAGTTCCCAGGGACAGGGGGCCGTTGAGCAGTTCTTC.